This T cell receptor beta chain emerged from a study of CD8 T cells in Susac syndrome. CDR1 and CDR2 (germline): MDHEN, SYDVKM. CDR3 length: 15 residues. V was cut by 4 bases and J by 0 bases, with 13 bases left in between. Random hexamers primed reverse transcription of about 0.45 to 1 ug RNA. Using its own MiXCR run on the immunoSEQ multiplex PCR reads, TCRdb lists one record per CDR3 protein. The top ten clones hold roughly 0.13% of a sample with about 200,000 distinct CDR3 sequences, about 94% of them seen once. The specimen sequenced was CD8+ T cells from PBMCs. The TCR originated in a human donor with multiple sclerosis. V is TRBV28 and J is TRBJ2-7; maybe TRBD2 (5 bases). CDR3 nucleotides: TGTGCCAGCAGTTATCGGACGGGAAGCTCCTACGAGCAGTACTTC. This codes for CASSYRTGSSYEQYF.